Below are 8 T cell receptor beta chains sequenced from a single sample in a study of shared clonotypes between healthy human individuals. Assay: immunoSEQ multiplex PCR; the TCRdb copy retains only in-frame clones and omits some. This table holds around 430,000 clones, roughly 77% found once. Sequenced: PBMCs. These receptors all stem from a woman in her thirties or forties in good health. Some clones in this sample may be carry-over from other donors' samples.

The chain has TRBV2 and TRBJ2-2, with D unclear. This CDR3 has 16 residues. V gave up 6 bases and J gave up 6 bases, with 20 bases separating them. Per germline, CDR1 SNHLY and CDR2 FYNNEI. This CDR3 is CASSAETIFAAGELFF. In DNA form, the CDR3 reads TGTGCCAGCAGCGCCGAAACTATTTTCGCGGCCGGGGAGCTGTTTTTT.

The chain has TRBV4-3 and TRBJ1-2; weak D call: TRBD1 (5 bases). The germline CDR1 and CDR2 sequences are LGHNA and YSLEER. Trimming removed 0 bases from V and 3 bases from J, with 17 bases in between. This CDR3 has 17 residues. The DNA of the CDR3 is TGCGCCAGCAGCCAAGATTGGGGCTCGACAGCTTACTATGGCTACACCTTC. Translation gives CASSQDWGSTAYYGYTF.

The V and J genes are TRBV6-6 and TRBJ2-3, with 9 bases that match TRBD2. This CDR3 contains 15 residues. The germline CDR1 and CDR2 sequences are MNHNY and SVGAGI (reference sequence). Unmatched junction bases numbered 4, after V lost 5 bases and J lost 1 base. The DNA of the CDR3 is TGTGCCAGCAGTCCTCGGACTAGCGGCACAGATACGCAGTATTTT. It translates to CASSPRTSGTDTQYF.

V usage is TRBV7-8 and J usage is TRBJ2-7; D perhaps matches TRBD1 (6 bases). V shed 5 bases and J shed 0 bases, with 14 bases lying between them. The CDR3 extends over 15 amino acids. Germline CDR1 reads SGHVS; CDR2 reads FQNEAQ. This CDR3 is CASSRTGQSSYEQYF. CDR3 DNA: TGTGCCAGCAGCCGAACAGGGCAGAGCTCCTACGAGCAGTACTTC.

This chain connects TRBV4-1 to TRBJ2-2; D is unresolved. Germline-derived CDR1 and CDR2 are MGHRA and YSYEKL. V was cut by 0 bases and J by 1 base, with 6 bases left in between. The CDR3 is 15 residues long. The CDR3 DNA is TGCGCCAGCAGCCAAGAAACGGTGAACACCGGGGAGCTGTTTTTT. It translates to CASSQETVNTGELFF.

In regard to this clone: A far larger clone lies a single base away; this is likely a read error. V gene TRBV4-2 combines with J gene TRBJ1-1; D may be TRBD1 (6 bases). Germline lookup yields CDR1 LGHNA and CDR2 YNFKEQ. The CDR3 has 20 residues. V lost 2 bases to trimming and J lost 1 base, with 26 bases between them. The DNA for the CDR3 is TGTGCCAGCAGCCAACTCGGGGGGGGCGGCTCAAACCCTCAGAACACTGAAGCTTTCTTT. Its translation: CASSQLGGGGSNPQNTEAFF.

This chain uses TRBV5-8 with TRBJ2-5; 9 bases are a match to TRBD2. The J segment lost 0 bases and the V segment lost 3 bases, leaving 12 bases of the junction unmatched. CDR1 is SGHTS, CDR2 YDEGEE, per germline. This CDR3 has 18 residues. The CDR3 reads CASSSSRGLAGYQETQYF. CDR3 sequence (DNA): TGTGCCAGCAGCTCTTCCCGCGGCCTAGCGGGATACCAAGAGACCCAGTACTTC.

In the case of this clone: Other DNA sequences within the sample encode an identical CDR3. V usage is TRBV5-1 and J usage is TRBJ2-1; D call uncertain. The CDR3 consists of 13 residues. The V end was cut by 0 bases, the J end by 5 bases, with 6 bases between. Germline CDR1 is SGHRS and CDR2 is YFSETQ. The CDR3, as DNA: TGCGCCAGCAGCTTGGGCAGAAACAATGAGCAGTTCTTC. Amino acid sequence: CASSLGRNNEQFF.